The 32 T cell receptor beta chains in this list originate from one sample, sequenced in a study of blood T cell repertoires in COVID-19. Sequencing used immunoSEQ multiplex PCR; TCRdb keeps in-frame clones, though not all of them. There are more than 85,000 clones in the sample; approximately 85% occur only once, and 7.5% to 10% lies in the top ten. Sample: peripheral blood. These receptors originate from a man aged 35-49 years with active or convalescent COVID-19.

This chain joins TRBV3-1 (or the pseudogene TRBV3-2) and TRBJ2-7; no reliable D call. Deletions cut 1 base from V and 0 bases from J, with 4 bases between. The CDR3 contains 13 residues. The germline CDR1 and CDR2 sequences are LGHDT and YNNKEL (reference sequence). The CDR3, as DNA: TGTGCCAGCAGCCAAGCGGTCTCCTACGAGCAGTACTTC. Translated: CASSQAVSYEQYF.

The chain is built from TRBV7-2 and TRBJ1-1; possibly TRBD1 for D (6 bases). With 6 bases removed from V and 5 bases from J, the gap between germline ends came to 13 bases. This CDR3 region has 13 residues. The germline gives CDR1 SGHTA, CDR2 FQGNSA. CDR3 residues: CASRFVGATEAFF. The DNA of the CDR3 is TGTGCCAGCAGGTTCGTGGGGGCGACTGAAGCTTTCTTT. Full variable domain (remainder filled in from reference TRBV7-2 and TRBJ1-1): GAGVSQSPSNKVTEKGKDVELRCDPISGHTALYWYRQSLGQGLEFLIYFQGNSAPDKSGLPSDRFSAERTGGSVSTLTIQRTQQEDSAVYLCASRFVGATEAFFGQGTRLTVV.

The rearrangement links TRBV11-2 to TRBJ2-7; the D gene is possibly TRBD2 (5 bases). Trimming stripped 5 bases from V and 3 bases from J, with 8 bases between. Germline CDR1 SGHAT, CDR2 FQNNGV. The CDR3 runs 12 residues. The CDR3 here is CASSPRGYEQYF. The DNA for the CDR3 is TGTGCCAGCAGCCCACGGGGCTACGAGCAGTACTTC.

The chain employs TRBV18 and TRBJ1-3; TRBD1 agrees at 8 bases. This CDR3 has 15 amino acids. Trimming took 2 bases from V and 4 from J; bases not matched to a gene: 4. Germline lookup yields CDR1 KGHSH and CDR2 LQKENI. The CDR3 nucleotides are TGTGCCAGCTCACCAGGACAGGGCTTAGGAAACACCATATATTTT. It encodes CASSPGQGLGNTIYF.

The chain carries TRBV20-1 and TRBJ1-1, with no clear D. This CDR3 contains 14 residues. Germline V CDR1 and CDR2: DFQATT, SNEGSKA (reference sequence). V lost 3 bases, J lost 1 base, and 12 bases lay in between. The CDR3 DNA is TGCAGTGCTAGTCTGGGCACAACGAACACTGAAGCTTTCTTT. It is translated as CSASLGTTNTEAFF.

The chain uses TRBV25-1 and TRBJ1-2; TRBD1 matches 9 bases. The CDR3 is 14 amino acids. Germline V lookup: CDR1 MGHDK, CDR2 SYGVNS. V lost 5 bases to trimming and J lost 8 bases; unmatched junction nucleotides: 9. CDR3 sequence reads: CASSMGGTGQGYTF. In DNA, the CDR3 is TGTGCCAGCAGTATGGGGGGGACAGGGCAAGGCTACACCTTC.

The V and J genes are TRBV7-3 and TRBJ1-2; possible D gene TRBD1, 5 bases. CDR1 and CDR2 (germline): SGHTA, FQGTGA. CDR3 size: 13 residues. V was trimmed by 5 bases and J by 1 base, leaving 8 bases between them. In DNA form, the CDR3 reads TGTGCCAGCAGCCCCGACAGTAACTATGGCTACACCTTC. Translating gives CASSPDSNYGYTF.

The chain recombines TRBV3-1 (or the pseudogene TRBV3-2) with TRBJ2-5, with a possible D match to TRBD1 (5 bases). CDR1 LGHDT and CDR2 YNNKEL come from the germline V gene (reference sequence). This CDR3 comprises 15 residues. Trimming left V 2 bases short and J 2 bases short, with 12 bases between. The CDR3 coding sequence is TGTGCCAGCAGCCAATGGACAAGGGCGCAAGAGACCCAGTACTTC. It codes for CASSQWTRAQETQYF.

This chain links TRBV21-1 with TRBJ2-2; no DNA check was done on the table's D call, TRBD2. TRBV21-1 is a pseudogene locus. The CDR3 is 17 amino acids. The CDR3 nucleotides are TGTGCCAGCCCCAGGGGAGCGGGGGGGCCCCCCACCGGGGAGCTGTTTTTT. Its translation is CASPRGAGGPPTGELFF.

The chain has TRBV14 and TRBJ2-5, with 11 bases identical to TRBD2. V dropped 3 bases and J dropped 9; count of bases not matched to a gene: 12. The CDR3 extends over 16 amino acids. The germline CDR1 and CDR2 sequences are SGHDN and FVKESK. The DNA of the CDR3 is TGTGCCAGCAGCCATTCGGCTAGCGGGGGGCCCACGGCCCAGTACTTC. Translated: CASSHSASGGPTAQYF.

The V gene is TRBV5-4, the J gene TRBJ1-4; maybe TRBD1 (6 bases). V gave up 2 bases and J gave up 0 bases, with 14 bases separating them. CDR1 is SGHNT, CDR2 YYREEE, per germline (reference sequence). The CDR3 length is 17 residues. CDR3 sequence reads: CASSLGGGLATNEKLFF. The CDR3 region has the DNA TGTGCCAGCAGCTTAGGGGGGGGTCTGGCAACTAATGAAAAACTGTTTTTT.

The chain has TRBV21-1 and TRBJ1-2; the table's D gene call, TRBD1, was not cross checked with the DNA. TRBV21-1 is a known pseudogene. The CDR3 has 15 residues. The chain's CDR3 is CASSHDRGHDYGYTF. CDR3 DNA sequence: TGTGCCAGCAGTCACGACAGGGGGCACGACTATGGCTACACCTTC.

This clone was seen a handful of times. The chain recombines TRBV27 with TRBJ2-3; 9 nucleotides line up with TRBD2. CDR3 length: 16 residues. The V gene end was trimmed by 2 bases and the J gene end by 0 bases; junction bases not matched to a gene: 3. The germline gives CDR1 MNHEY, CDR2 SMNVEV (reference sequence). CDR3 DNA sequence: TGTGCCAGCAGTTTAGGGCTAGCGGGGAGCACAGATACGCAGTATTTT. This gives the protein CASSLGLAGSTDTQYF.

The genes are TRBV19 and TRBJ1-2; tentatively, D is TRBD1 (6 bases). CDR1 is LNHDA, CDR2 SQIVND, per germline (reference sequence). Trimming removed 1 base from V and 8 bases from J, with 14 bases in between. The CDR3 loop spans 14 amino acids. For the CDR3, the DNA is TGTGCCAGTAGTATAGGGACAGATCCCTCCGGCTACACCTTC. This gives the protein CASSIGTDPSGYTF.

In this sample, this clone turned up a few times. The chain combines TRBV30 with TRBJ1-4, with no clear D. The CDR3 totals 11 residues. The V gene's germline CDR1 is GTSNPN and CDR2 SVGIG (reference sequence). V was pared by 4 bases and J by 10 bases, with 10 bases between. The CDR3 nucleotides read TGTGCCTGGACCCTGAGCGGAAAACTGTTTTTT. Translation gives CAWTLSGKLFF.

The chain is built from TRBV11-2 and TRBJ2-3; 9 nucleotides align to TRBD1. The CDR3 covers 16 residues. The trim removed 5 bases at V and 2 bases at J, leaving 8 bases unmatched. Germline CDR1 SGHAT, CDR2 FQNNGV. CDR3 amino acids: CASSLGTGLYTDTQYF. For the CDR3, the DNA is TGTGCCAGCAGCCTCGGGACAGGGCTGTACACAGATACGCAGTATTTT. Full variable domain (rest looked up from reference TRBV11-2 and TRBJ2-3): EAGVAQSPRYKIIEKRQSVAFWCNPISGHATLYWYQQILGQGPKLLIQFQNNGVVDDSQLPKDRFSAERLKGVDSTLKIQPAKLEDSAVYLCASSLGTGLYTDTQYFGPGTRLTVL.

J is TRBJ2-1 and V is TRBV6-2 or TRBV6-3, with D tentatively TRBD2 (6 bases). This CDR3 contains 15 residues. V was trimmed by 4 bases and J by 4 bases, leaving 14 bases between them. Germline CDR1 MNHEY, CDR2 SVGEGT. The CDR3 protein is CASSSTGENYNEQFF. CDR3 DNA sequence: TGTGCCAGCAGTTCAACGGGGGAGAATTACAATGAGCAGTTCTTC.

J is TRBJ2-4 and V is TRBV5-1; D might be TRBD1 (5 bases). Deletions cut 4 bases from V and 7 bases from J, with 18 bases between. CDR3 length equals 15 residues. Germline-derived CDR1 and CDR2 are SGHRS and YFSETQ. The CDR3 loop reads CASSPPTVSGNIQYF. In nucleotides, the CDR3 is TGCGCCAGCAGCCCCCCCACAGTGTCAGGGAACATTCAGTACTTC.

The chain uses TRBV10-3 and TRBJ2-1; TRBD2 aligns across 7 bases. After removal of 5 bases from V and 8 bases from J, the junction contained 9 bases not matched to a gene. Germline V gives CDR1 ENHRY, CDR2 SYGVKD. There are 14 residues in the CDR3. This chain's CDR3 is CAISLNGRLDEQFF. In nucleotides, the CDR3 is TGTGCCATCAGTCTGAACGGGAGGTTAGATGAGCAGTTCTTC.

To note about this clone: Since no conserved phenylalanine or tryptophan closes the CDR3, a read error is the likely cause. The DNA is left out, because the CDR3 cannot be placed on it with certainty; the CDR3 is given as TCRdb lists it. The V gene is TRBV11-3, the J gene TRBJ1-4. The germline V gene encodes CDR1 SGHNT and CDR2 YENEEA. The CDR3 extends over 10 residues, inclusive of both ends. The CDR3 sequence: CASSSSLVVG.

The genes are TRBV7-3 and TRBJ2-5, with D hard to call. The V gene's germline CDR1 is SGHTA and CDR2 FQGTGA. The length of the CDR3 is 13 residues. V dropped 8 bases and J dropped 7 bases, with 17 bases sitting between them. CDR3 DNA: TGTGCCAGCTGCGGTGACGGCACAACGACCCAGTACTTC. This sequence encodes CASCGDGTTTQYF.

The chain uses TRBV10-2 and TRBJ1-1, with 8 nucleotides matching TRBD1. The CDR3 extends over 14 amino acids. CDR1 and CDR2 from the germline V gene are WSHSY and SAAADI. After removal of 4 bases from V and 11 bases from J, the junction contained 12 bases not matched to a gene. CDR3 residues: CASSGQDRVSLAFF. The CDR3 region has the DNA TGCGCCAGCAGTGGCCAGGACAGGGTCTCTCTGGCTTTCTTT.

The rearrangement links TRBV3-1 (or the pseudogene TRBV3-2) to TRBJ1-1; D is perhaps TRBD1 (6 bases). Trimming stripped 4 bases from V and 0 bases from J, with 9 bases between. Germline CDR1 LGHDT, CDR2 YNNKEL (reference sequence). There are 14 residues in the CDR3. The DNA for the CDR3 is TGTGCCAGCAGCCCCGGGACACTGAACACTGAAGCTTTCTTT. Protein sequence: CASSPGTLNTEAFF.

For this clone: It may be a read error: a sequence one base away is much more abundant. The chain uses TRBV5-1 and TRBJ1-2; 7 nucleotides match TRBD1. The ends lost 4 bases at V and 5 bases at J; junction bases unmatched: 5. CDR1 and CDR2 from the germline V gene are SGHRS and YFSETQ. CDR3 length: 13 amino acids. The CDR3 DNA follows: TGCGCCAGCAGCCCAACGACAGGGTATGGCTACACCTTC. Translated: CASSPTTGYGYTF.

The J gene is TRBJ1-3, the V gene TRBV30; D possibly corresponds to TRBD1 (5 bases). CDR1 and CDR2 from the germline V gene are GTSNPN and SVGIG (reference sequence). V lost 2 bases, J lost 4 bases, and 12 bases lay in between. This CDR3 has 14 amino acids. The CDR3 reads CAWSFKGRGNTIYF. In DNA form, the CDR3 reads TGTGCCTGGAGTTTCAAGGGGCGCGGAAACACCATATATTTT.

The CDR3: CASRSGQGAADTQYF. The CDR3 DNA reads TGCGCCAGCAGATCAGGGCAGGGGGCTGCAGATACGCAGTATTTT. The V call is TRBV5-1, the J call TRBJ2-3, with 8 nucleotides matching TRBD1. This CDR3 is built from 15 residues. Germline-derived CDR1 and CDR2 are SGHRS and YFSETQ. V was pared by 5 bases and J by 4 bases, with 9 bases of the junction left unmatched.

V usage is TRBV6-5 and J usage is TRBJ2-3; 10 nucleotides line up with TRBD1. Germline trimming cut 5 bases from V and 4 bases from J; bases unmatched to any gene: 6. The V gene's germline CDR1 is MNHEY and CDR2 SVGAGI. The CDR3 totals 15 residues. The CDR3 nucleotides are TGTGCCAGCAGTACCCGGGACAGGGGCGCAGATACGCAGTATTTT. As protein: CASSTRDRGADTQYF.

The rearrangement links TRBV5-1 to TRBJ2-7; weak D call: TRBD1 (5 bases). The CDR3 is 12 residues long. Germline CDR1 SGHRS, CDR2 YFSETQ. Trimming took 0 bases from V and 6 from J, leaving 7 bases between them. The CDR3 DNA sequence: TGCGCCAGCAGCTTGGCAGGGTCCGAGCAGTACTTC. Residues: CASSLAGSEQYF.

This chain's CDR3 is CATSRDRMTSGGQETQYF. CDR3 sequence (DNA): TGTGCCACCAGCAGAGATCGTATGACTAGCGGGGGCCAAGAGACCCAGTACTTC. This chain uses TRBV15 with TRBJ2-5, with 12 bases aligning to TRBD2. The V gene end was trimmed by 0 bases and the J gene end by 1 base; junction bases not matched to a gene: 6. Germline CDR1 reads LNHNV; CDR2 reads YYDKDF (reference sequence). The CDR3 is 18 amino acids.

V gene TRBV6-4 combines with J gene TRBJ1-1; TRBD1 might be the D (5 bases). The CDR3 has 18 residues. Germline V gives CDR1 MRHNA, CDR2 SNTAGT. V lost 8 bases and J 4 bases, leaving 29 bases between the germline ends. The CDR3 DNA sequence: TGTGCCAGCTCTAAGGGCCCGCTACCACTGGGGCAGGGCACTGAAGCTTTCTTT. This sequence encodes CASSKGPLPLGQGTEAFF.

This clone was counted once. The CDR3 reads CASKIRQVPGYTF. CDR3 bases: TGTGCCAGCAAAATCAGACAGGTTCCTGGCTACACCTTC. The V and J genes are TRBV12-3 or TRBV12-4 and TRBJ1-2; the D gene is possibly TRBD1 (6 bases). The CDR3 totals 13 residues. Trimming took 7 bases from V and 7 from J, leaving 16 bases between them.

The count of this clone is one. The chain couples TRBV6-5 to TRBJ1-4; no firm D call. Looked up from germline, CDR1 is MNHEY and CDR2 is SVGAGI. This CDR3 spans 14 amino acids. Trimming removed 4 bases at V and 4 bases at J, with 10 bases between. CDR3 bases: TGTGCCAGCAGTTTGGATCGGGGTAATGAAAAACTGTTTTTT. Translation: CASSLDRGNEKLFF.